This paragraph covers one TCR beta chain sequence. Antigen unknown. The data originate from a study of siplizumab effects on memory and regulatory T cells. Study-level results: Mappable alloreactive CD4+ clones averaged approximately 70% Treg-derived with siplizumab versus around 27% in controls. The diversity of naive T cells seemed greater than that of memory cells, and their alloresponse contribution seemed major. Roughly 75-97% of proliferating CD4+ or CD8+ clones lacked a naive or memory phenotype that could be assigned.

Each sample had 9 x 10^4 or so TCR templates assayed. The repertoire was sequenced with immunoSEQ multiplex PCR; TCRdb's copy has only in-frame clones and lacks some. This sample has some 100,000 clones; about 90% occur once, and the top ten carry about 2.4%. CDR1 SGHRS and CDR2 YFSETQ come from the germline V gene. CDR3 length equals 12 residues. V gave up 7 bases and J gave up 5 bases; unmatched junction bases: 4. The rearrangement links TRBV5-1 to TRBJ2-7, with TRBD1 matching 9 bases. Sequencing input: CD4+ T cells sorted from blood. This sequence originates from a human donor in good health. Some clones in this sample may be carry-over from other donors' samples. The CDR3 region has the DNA TGCGCCAGCGCCACAGGGGGCAACGAGCAGTACTTC. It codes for CASATGGNEQYF.